This TCR beta chain was captured by sequencing in a study of T cell responses to AZD1222 COVID-19 vaccine. Assay used: immunoSEQ multiplex PCR; TCRdb lists only in-frame clones, some missing. This table holds 74,000 or so clones, around 84% found once. Germline V lookup: CDR1 LGHDT, CDR2 YNNKEL (reference sequence). The ends were cut back, 0 bases at V and 3 bases at J, with 14 bases in the middle. This CDR3 is built from 16 residues. The chain links TRBV3-1 (or the pseudogene TRBV3-2) to TRBJ2-5; a possible D gene is TRBD1 (5 bases). The source is an adult in good health. Material: peripheral blood, obtained on day 0 of AZD1222 vaccination. The CDR3 DNA follows: TGTGCCAGCAGCCAAGACAGGGATAGCCAAAAAGAGACCCAGTACTTC. This gives the protein CASSQDRDSQKETQYF.